This T cell receptor (beta chain) came from a study of T-cell reconstitution after alpha-beta-depleted transplantation in children. Unique molecular identifiers were incorporated into the prepared TCRbeta library. TCRdb used MiXCR to reprocess the PCR reads, holding one entry per CDR3 protein. The profile shows around 440,000 distinct CDR3 sequences, around 16% of them singletons. Whole-study results and caveats: Surviving thymic progenitors and recipient T cells were the source of high TCRbeta diversity at day 60 in some patients. The authors attributed T-cell counts and diversity one year after transplant mostly to newly produced T cells.

Points on this clonotype: Its antigen is currently unknown.

CDR1 and CDR2 (germline): LGHNT, FRNRAP. J gave up 6 bases and V 7 bases, and 10 bases lay outside the gene matches. CDR3 size: 15 residues. The sequencing here drew on PBMCs, mostly from graft donor cells, taken 360 days after TCRalphabeta/CD19-depleted stem cell transplant. The clonotype comes from a boy younger than two who had a stem cell transplant for Wiskott-Aldrich syndrome, so the T cells may come from the graft donor. V and J are TRBV12-5 and TRBJ2-1, with TRBD2 identical over 9 bases. In DNA, the CDR3 is TGTGCTAGTGCCAGTGCGTCTAGCGGGGTCAATGAGCAGTTCTTC. Its protein product is CASASASSGVNEQFF.